This T cell receptor (beta chain) came from a study of shared clonotypes between healthy human individuals. Background on the study: CD4 naive and CD4 memory each took three plates per donor, while CD8 naive took two and CD8 memory one.

Study donors comprised healthy, HIV-negative adults devoid of recent acute infection or vaccination. V lost 4 bases and J lost 2, with 15 bases in between. The germline V gene encodes CDR1 SGHKS and CDR2 YYEKEE (reference sequence). The CDR3 runs to 15 residues. Profiled with immunoSEQ multiplex PCR; TCRdb holds only in-frame clones, not every one. This sample has approximately 1.5 million clones; approximately 98% occur once, and the top ten carry about 0.45%. The J gene is TRBJ1-1, the V gene TRBV5-5; D gene unclear. Source material: naive CD4+ T cells sorted from blood. This sample's subset: CD45RA+ positively selected. The sequence was collected from a man aged 25-45 years in good health. The CDR3 DNA is TGTGCCAGCAGCCCATCGGACCGGCGAAACACTGAAGCTTTCTTT. Protein: CASSPSDRRNTEAFF.